Below are 20 T cell receptor beta chains sequenced from a single sample in a study of monozygotic twins with inflammatory bowel disease. TCRdb reprocessed the 5' RACE reads and stores each CDR3 protein as one record, lacking DNA. Found here are over 100,000 distinct CDR3 sequences; the top ten clones hold roughly an eighth. Sequencing was done on a sample of blood. These TCRs come from a human donor with ulcerative colitis or Crohn's disease, or a healthy co-twin of an affected twin (not recorded which).

The V and J genes are TRBV5-1 and TRBJ2-1; there is no DNA to check the TCRdb D call of TRBD2. The length of the CDR3 is 15 residues. Germline CDR1 is SGHRS and CDR2 is YFSETQ. The CDR3 reads CASSPASKAYNEQFF.

This chain links TRBV5-4 with TRBJ1-2. CDR3 length equals 12 residues. From germline, CDR1 is SGHNT and CDR2 YYREEE (reference sequence). This CDR3 reads CASSLDNYGYTF.

This sequence joins TRBV3-1 and TRBJ2-5; TCRdb's assignment of TRBD1 cannot be checked, as there is no DNA. The CDR3 totals 16 residues. Germline assignment: CDR1 LGHDT and CDR2 YNNKEL (reference sequence). The CDR3 sequence: CASSLWDRGRGETQYF.

CDR3 protein: CASSVQGGASYNEQFF. V is TRBV11-3 and J is TRBJ2-1; TCRdb's D call of TRBD1 is untestable without DNA. Looked up from germline, CDR1 is SGHNT and CDR2 is YENEEA. CDR3 length: 16 amino acids.

This chain joins TRBV2 and TRBJ2-5; as DNA is missing, the TRBD1 call by TCRdb cannot be tested. CDR3 length: 15 amino acids. The germline CDR1 and CDR2 sequences are SNHLY and FYNNEI. CDR3 loop: CASSKGSGEAETQYF.

The rearrangement links TRBV3-1 to TRBJ1-3; there is no DNA to check the TCRdb D call of TRBD1. This CDR3 has 14 amino acids. Germline V gene data show CDR1 as LGHDT and CDR2 as YNNKEL (reference sequence). The CDR3 sequence is CASSQGTGDVTIYF.

This chain links TRBV7-2 with TRBJ2-7; TCRdb indicates TRBD1, and absent DNA this call remains unverified. Per the germline V gene, CDR1 is SGHTA and CDR2 is FQGNSA. The CDR3 sequence is 14 residues long. The CDR3 spells CASSLPPPSYEQYF.

The gene calls are TRBV28 and TRBJ2-1; TCRdb gives TRBD1 as the D gene, but with no DNA this cannot be confirmed. The CDR3 is 15 amino acids. Per the germline V gene, CDR1 is MDHEN and CDR2 is SYDVKM. The CDR3 reads CASSYRQSGRHEQFF.

The J gene is TRBJ2-1, the V gene TRBV10-3; TCRdb proposes TRBD2, but this gene call is untestable without DNA. This CDR3 spans 12 amino acids. Germline V gene sequence: CDR1 ENHRY, CDR2 SYGVKD. CDR3 sequence: CAISPPIGEQFF.

The rearrangement links TRBV6-6 to TRBJ2-3. Germline V CDR1 and CDR2: MNHNY, SVGAGI (reference sequence). The CDR3 is 12 residues long. The chain's CDR3 is CASSYSLDTQYF.

The V call is TRBV5-1, the J call TRBJ2-1. Germline assignment: CDR1 SGHRS and CDR2 YFSETQ. The CDR3 totals 11 residues. The CDR3 loop reads CASSYLNEQFF.

The chain has TRBV20-1 and TRBJ1-5; TCRdb selects TRBD1, and the lack of DNA leaves this call unchecked. There are 12 residues in the CDR3. CDR1 is DFQATT and CDR2 is SNEGSKA in the germline V gene (reference sequence). The CDR3 here is CSARQGAPPQHF.

The CDR3 loop is CSATGSTDTQYF. The chain employs TRBV20-1 and TRBJ2-3. CDR1 DFQATT and CDR2 SNEGSKA come from the germline V gene (reference sequence). CDR3 length equals 12 residues.

V gene TRBV20-1 combines with J gene TRBJ1-2; the TRBD1 assignment by TCRdb is unverifiable without DNA. Germline values: CDR1 DFQATT, CDR2 SNEGSKA (reference sequence). The CDR3 sequence is 13 residues long. CDR3 sequence reads: CSATTGGGFGYTF.

The CDR3 loop reads CASSQAVTGGGGETQYF. This chain links TRBV4-1 with TRBJ2-5; TCRdb lists TRBD1, though no DNA is available to test this call. CDR3 length: 17 residues. CDR1 and CDR2 (germline): MGHRA, YSYEKL.

This sequence joins TRBV5-1 and TRBJ2-3; TCRdb returns TRBD1, unconfirmable since there is no DNA. CDR1 and CDR2 from the germline V gene are SGHRS and YFSETQ. This CDR3 spans 14 amino acids. CDR3 region: CASSLARPADTQYF.

The V and J genes are TRBV7-1 and TRBJ2-1; TCRdb reports TRBD1, a call that lacks DNA to check it against. TRBV7-1 counts as an open reading frame of uncertain function. CDR3 length equals 16 residues. CDR3 region: CASSSLRDSFRHEQFF.

The V gene is TRBV7-3, the J gene TRBJ2-3; TCRdb designates TRBD1, a call that cannot be tested without DNA. Germline values: CDR1 SGHTA, CDR2 FQGTGA. The CDR3 length is 16 residues. This chain's CDR3 is CASSSEEGGALDTQYF. Full variable domain (outside the CDR3, taken from reference TRBV7-3 and TRBJ2-3): GAGVSQTPSNKVTEKGKYVELRCDPISGHTALYWYRQSLGQGPEFLIYFQGTGAADDSGLPNDRFFAVRPEGSVSTLKIQRTERGDSAVYLCASSSEEGGALDTQYFGPGTRLTVL.

This chain uses TRBV28 with TRBJ2-3; the D call from TCRdb, TRBD1, cannot be confirmed without DNA. The CDR3 has 17 amino acids. Germline values: CDR1 MDHEN, CDR2 SYDVKM. CDR3: CASSLSLGDRNTDTQYF.

The chain employs TRBV4-3 and TRBJ2-7; TCRdb proposes TRBD2, but this gene call is untestable without DNA. Germline V gene sequence: CDR1 LGHNA, CDR2 YSLEER. This CDR3 comprises 14 residues. The CDR3 spells CASSQDRARYEQYF.